Below are 14 T cell receptor beta chains sequenced from a single sample in a study of cytomegalovirus exposure and HLA in healthy donors (dated by TCRdb to 2016 to 2017). The library was produced with the immunoSEQ multiplex PCR assay. For the multiplex PCR, a mixture combining 60 forward primers for TCR Vbeta segments and 13 reverse primers for TCR Jbeta segments was used. TCRdb mirrors the immuneACCESS table, restricted to in-frame sequences. Some clones are absent from its copies; in checked studies, under half trace to an unresolved V gene, and the reason for the others is unknown. Across this sample there are roughly 120,000 clones, with roughly four fifths seen only once. The top ten clonotypes cover 4% to 4.5% of the sample. Specimen: PBMCs. The receptors originated from a woman aged 45-60 years in good health and CMV-seropositive.

This clone was observed once. The rearrangement joins TRBV6-5 to TRBJ2-7, with 9 bases aligning to TRBD1. The CDR3 consists of 16 residues. CDR1 and CDR2 (germline): MNHEY, SVGAGI. V shed 2 bases and J 6 bases; nucleotides not matched to a gene: 11. The CDR3 protein is CASSYLGQGFFREQYF. CDR3 nucleotide sequence: TGTGCCAGCAGTTACCTCGGACAGGGGTTTTTTCGCGAGCAGTACTTC.

Regarding this clone: Other DNA sequences in this specimen translate into the identical CDR3. The V gene is TRBV19, the J gene TRBJ1-2; 9 nucleotides match TRBD1. CDR1 is LNHDA and CDR2 is SQIVND in the germline V gene (reference sequence). The CDR3 length is 14 residues. J lost 6 bases, V lost 6 bases, and 8 bases had no gene match. CDR3: CASSTGGSGDGYTF. The CDR3, as DNA: TGTGCCAGTAGCACAGGGGGCAGCGGGGATGGCTACACCTTC.

The gene calls are TRBV11-2 and TRBJ2-1, with D hard to call. Trimming took 0 bases from V and 7 from J, leaving 10 bases between them. Germline CDR1 is SGHAT and CDR2 is FQNNGV. This CDR3 has 14 residues. CDR3 region: CASSLDPRSNEQFF. CDR3 coding DNA: TGTGCCAGCAGCTTAGACCCCCGTTCTAATGAGCAGTTCTTC.

V and J are TRBV6-1 and TRBJ1-4; D may be TRBD1 (6 bases). Germline V gene data show CDR1 as MNHNS and CDR2 as SASEGT. Deletions cut 7 bases from V and 4 bases from J, with 13 bases between. This CDR3 region has 14 residues. Here the CDR3 reads CASTLGASNEKLFF. The CDR3 DNA is TGTGCCAGCACCCTGGGGGCAAGTAATGAAAAACTGTTTTTT.

Remarks on this clone: Other DNA sequences in the same sample also yield this CDR3. The chain joins TRBV7-9 to TRBJ2-5; D remains ambiguous. Germline loops: CDR1 SEHNR, CDR2 FQNEAQ (reference sequence). The CDR3 contains 14 residues. The V end lost 3 bases, the J end lost 0 bases, and 8 bases lay between the germline ends. The DNA of the CDR3 is TGTGCCAGCAGCTTGTCACGGGACCAAGAGACCCAGTACTTC. Translated, it gives CASSLSRDQETQYF.

DNA of the CDR3: TGTGCCAGCGGAACAGGGTTTCAAGAGACCCAGTACTTC. Its translation: CASGTGFQETQYF. The gene calls are TRBV27 and TRBJ2-5, with D possibly being TRBD1 (6 bases). The CDR3 extends over 13 amino acids. Germline CDR1 and CDR2: MNHEY and SMNVEV (reference sequence). Trimming pared 8 bases from V and 2 bases from J, leaving 12 bases between.

The DNA of the CDR3 is TGTGCCAGCAGTTCCGCGGACAGAAACAATGAGCAGTTCTTC. It translates to CASSSADRNNEQFF. This sequence joins TRBV27 and TRBJ2-1; the D gene is possibly TRBD1 (6 bases). The CDR3 is 14 residues long. Germline lookup yields CDR1 MNHEY and CDR2 SMNVEV (reference sequence). V shed 4 bases and J shed 5 bases, with 12 bases lying between them.

The CDR3 bases are TGTGCCAGCTCACCCCGCCCCGACAGGGTCTCTGGAAACACCATATATTTT. Amino acids: CASSPRPDRVSGNTIYF. V usage is TRBV18 and J usage is TRBJ1-3; the match to TRBD1 covers 7 bases. Germline V CDR1 and CDR2: KGHSH, LQKENI. The ends lost 3 bases at V and 0 bases at J; junction bases unmatched: 8. The CDR3 spans 17 residues.

This chain uses TRBV7-9 with TRBJ2-1; 7 bases line up with TRBD1. The CDR3 has 12 residues. Germline CDR1 reads SEHNR; CDR2 reads FQNEAQ (reference sequence). Losses at the gene ends were 5 bases for V and 8 bases for J; bases not matched to a gene: 3. The CDR3: CASSPGGDEQFF. The CDR3 DNA reads as TGTGCCAGCAGCCCAGGGGGAGATGAGCAGTTCTTC.

The rearrangement uses TRBV5-1 and TRBJ1-3; no reliable D call. The germline CDR1 and CDR2 sequences are SGHRS and YFSETQ. The CDR3 is 16 residues long. The V gene lost 0 bases and the J gene lost 0 bases, with 10 bases spanning the gap. The CDR3 reads CASSLESPSSGNTIYF. DNA of the CDR3: TGCGCCAGCAGCTTGGAGAGCCCTAGCTCTGGAAACACCATATATTTT.

The J gene is TRBJ2-5, the V gene TRBV6-1, with 7 bases identical to TRBD1. CDR3 length: 15 amino acids. Germline V gene lookup returns CDR1 MNHNS and CDR2 SASEGT. V trimming: 5 bases; J trimming: 5 bases; junction bases outside the gene matches: 11. The CDR3 protein is CASSFRGSRSETQYF. The CDR3 DNA is TGTGCCAGCAGTTTCAGGGGGTCAAGGTCGGAGACCCAGTACTTC.

This sequence joins TRBV5-4 and TRBJ1-2; TRBD1 matches at 9 bases. The ends lost 4 bases at V and 5 bases at J; junction bases unmatched: 12. The CDR3 loop spans 16 amino acids. Germline CDR1 SGHNT, CDR2 YYREEE (reference sequence). In DNA form, the CDR3 reads TGTGCCAGCAGCCTTACAGGGGGCGCATTAGGGTATGGCTACACCTTC. This translates into CASSLTGGALGYGYTF.

The V call is TRBV7-9, the J call TRBJ2-7; TRBD1 matches at 8 bases. The length of the CDR3 is 15 residues. Germline CDR1 and CDR2: SEHNR and FQNEAQ (reference sequence). V shed 1 base and J 4 bases; nucleotides not matched to a gene: 6. The CDR3 nucleotides are TGTGCCAGCAGCTTAGGGCAGGGGGCGCGGTACGAGCAGTACTTC. Amino acids: CASSLGQGARYEQYF.

The chain combines TRBV30 with TRBJ2-3; 12 bases are shared with TRBD2. Unmatched junction bases numbered 12, after V lost 3 bases and J lost 8 bases. Germline V gene lookup returns CDR1 GTSNPN and CDR2 SVGIG (reference sequence). The CDR3 runs 16 residues. CDR3 residues: CAWRSGTSGPSLTQYF. CDR3 DNA: TGTGCCTGGAGATCCGGGACTAGCGGGCCAAGCCTTACGCAGTATTTT.